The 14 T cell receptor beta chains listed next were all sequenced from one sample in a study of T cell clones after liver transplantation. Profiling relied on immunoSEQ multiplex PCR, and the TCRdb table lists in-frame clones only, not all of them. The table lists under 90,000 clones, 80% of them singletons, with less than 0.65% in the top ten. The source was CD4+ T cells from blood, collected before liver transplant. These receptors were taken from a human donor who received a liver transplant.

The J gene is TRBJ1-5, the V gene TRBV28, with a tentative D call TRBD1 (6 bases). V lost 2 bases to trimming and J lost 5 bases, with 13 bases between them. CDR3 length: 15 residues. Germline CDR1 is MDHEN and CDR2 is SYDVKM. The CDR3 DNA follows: TGTGCCAGCAGTTTAAGGGGGGCGCAGGATCAGCCCCAGCATTTT. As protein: CASSLRGAQDQPQHF.

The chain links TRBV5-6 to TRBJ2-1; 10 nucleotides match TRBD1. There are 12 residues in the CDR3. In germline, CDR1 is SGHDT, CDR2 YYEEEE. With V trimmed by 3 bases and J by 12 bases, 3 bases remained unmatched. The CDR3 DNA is TGTGCCAGCAGCTCGCGGGACAGGGGGCAGTTCTTC. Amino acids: CASSSRDRGQFF.

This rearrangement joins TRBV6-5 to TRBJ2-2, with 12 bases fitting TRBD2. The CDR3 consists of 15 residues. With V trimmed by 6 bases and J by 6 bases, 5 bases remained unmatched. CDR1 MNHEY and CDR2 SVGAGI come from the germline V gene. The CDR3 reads CASRGLAGHPGELFF. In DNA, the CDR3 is TGTGCCAGCAGAGGACTAGCGGGGCACCCCGGGGAGCTGTTTTTT.

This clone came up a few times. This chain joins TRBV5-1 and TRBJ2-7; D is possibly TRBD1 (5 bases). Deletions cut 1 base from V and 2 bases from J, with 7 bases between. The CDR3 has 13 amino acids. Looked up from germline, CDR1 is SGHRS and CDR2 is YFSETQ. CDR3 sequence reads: CASSLNRPYEQYF. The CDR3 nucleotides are TGCGCCAGCAGCTTGAACAGGCCCTACGAGCAGTACTTC.

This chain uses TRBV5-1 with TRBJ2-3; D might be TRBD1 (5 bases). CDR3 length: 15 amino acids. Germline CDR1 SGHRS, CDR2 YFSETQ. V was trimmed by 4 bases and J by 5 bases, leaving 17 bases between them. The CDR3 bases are TGCGCCAGCAGCGACAAGACAGTCAGAGGAGATACGCAGTATTTT. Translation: CASSDKTVRGDTQYF. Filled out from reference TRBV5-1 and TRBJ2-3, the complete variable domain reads KAGVTQTPRYLIKTRGQQVTLSCSPISGHRSVSWYQQTPGQGLQFLFEYFSETQRNKGNFPGRFSGRQFSNSRSEMNVSTLELGDSALYLCASSDKTVRGDTQYFGPGTRLTVL.

The CDR3 sequence: CASMKDGYPYEQYF. In nucleotides, the CDR3 is TGTGCCAGCATGAAGGACGGTTACCCCTACGAGCAGTACTTC. The V gene is TRBV6-6, the J gene TRBJ2-7, with D unclear. V was cut by 7 bases and J by 2 bases, with 15 bases left in between. The CDR3 covers 14 residues. Germline CDR1 reads MNHNY; CDR2 reads SVGAGI (reference sequence).

CDR3: CASSLGDSPNYGYTF. Written as DNA, the CDR3 is TGCGCCAGCAGCTTGGGCGACAGCCCAAACTATGGCTACACCTTC. The chain combines TRBV5-1 with TRBJ1-2; D perhaps matches TRBD1 (5 bases). CDR1 and CDR2 (germline): SGHRS, YFSETQ. The CDR3 sequence is 15 residues long. Trimming cost V 0 bases and J 2 bases, with 11 bases left between them.

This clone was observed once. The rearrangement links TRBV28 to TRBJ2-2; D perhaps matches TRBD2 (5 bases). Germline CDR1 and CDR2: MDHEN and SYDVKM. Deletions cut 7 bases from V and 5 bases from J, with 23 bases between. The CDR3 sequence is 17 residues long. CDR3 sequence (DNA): TGTGCCAGCACTTCCCTCGGTGGTGGGAGAGGGACCGGGGAGCTGTTTTTT. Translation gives CASTSLGGGRGTGELFF. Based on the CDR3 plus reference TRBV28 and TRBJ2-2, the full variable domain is DVKVTQSSRYLVKRTGEKVFLECVQDMDHENMFWYRQDPGLGLRLIYFSYDVKMKEKGDIPEGYSVSREKKERFSLILESASTNQTSMYLCASTSLGGGRGTGELFFGEGSRLTVL.

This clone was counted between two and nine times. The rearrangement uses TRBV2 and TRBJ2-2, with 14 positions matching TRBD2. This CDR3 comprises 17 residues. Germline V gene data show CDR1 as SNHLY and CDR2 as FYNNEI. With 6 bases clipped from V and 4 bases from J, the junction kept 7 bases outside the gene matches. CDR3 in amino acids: CASRRTSGRLGTGELFF. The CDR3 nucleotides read TGTGCCAGCAGAAGGACTAGCGGGAGGTTAGGCACCGGGGAGCTGTTTTTT.

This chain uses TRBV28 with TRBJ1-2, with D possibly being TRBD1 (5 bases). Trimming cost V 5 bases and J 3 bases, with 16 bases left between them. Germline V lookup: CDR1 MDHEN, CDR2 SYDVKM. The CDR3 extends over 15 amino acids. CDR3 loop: CASSPLRGGDYGYTF. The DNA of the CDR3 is TGTGCCAGCAGTCCCCTTCGGGGGGGAGACTATGGCTACACCTTC.

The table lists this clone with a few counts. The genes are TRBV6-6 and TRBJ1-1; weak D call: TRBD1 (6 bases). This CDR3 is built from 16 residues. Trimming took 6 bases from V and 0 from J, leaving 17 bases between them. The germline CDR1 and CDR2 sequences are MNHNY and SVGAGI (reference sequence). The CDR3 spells CASRGAGGDMNTEAFF. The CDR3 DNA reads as TGTGCCAGCAGAGGGGCGGGTGGGGACATGAACACTGAAGCTTTCTTT.

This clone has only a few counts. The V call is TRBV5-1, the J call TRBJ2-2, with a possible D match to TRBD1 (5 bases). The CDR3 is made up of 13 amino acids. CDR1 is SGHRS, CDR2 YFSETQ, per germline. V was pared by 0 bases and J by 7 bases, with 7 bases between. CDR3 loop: CASSLEGYGELFF. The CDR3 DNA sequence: TGCGCCAGCAGCTTGGAGGGGTACGGGGAGCTGTTTTTT.

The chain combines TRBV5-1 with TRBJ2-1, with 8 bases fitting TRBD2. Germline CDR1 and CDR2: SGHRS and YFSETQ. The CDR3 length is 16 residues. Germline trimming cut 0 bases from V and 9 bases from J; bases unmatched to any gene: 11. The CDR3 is CASSLGASGSGGEQFF. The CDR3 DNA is TGCGCCAGCAGCTTGGGAGCCAGCGGGAGCGGGGGTGAGCAGTTCTTC.

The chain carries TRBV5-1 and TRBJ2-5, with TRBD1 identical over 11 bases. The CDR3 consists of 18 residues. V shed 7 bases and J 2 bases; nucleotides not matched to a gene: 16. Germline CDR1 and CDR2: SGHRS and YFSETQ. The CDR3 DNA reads TGCGCCAGCGGGCCGCGGTCTCCGGGACAGGGGGGACAAGAGACCCAGTACTTC. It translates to CASGPRSPGQGGQETQYF.